The T cell receptor (beta chain) under discussion was sequenced for a study of cytomegalovirus exposure and HLA in healthy donors. Turning to the study itself: Of all 398 donors who were genotyped, roughly 81% belonged to the Caucasian-associated ancestry cluster.

After removal of 3 bases from V and 2 bases from J, the junction contained 3 bases not matched to a gene. Looked up from germline, CDR1 is KGHSH and CDR2 is LQKENI. The CDR3 is made up of 14 amino acids. Concerning this clone itself: Its matching antigen is unknown.

In the PCR, 60 Vbeta and 13 Jbeta primers were used. TCRdb keeps only in-frame clones here, not all; method: immunoSEQ multiplex PCR. The table includes over 100,000 clones, 76% detected once. Study results and caveats: A classifier reportedly called cytomegalovirus status with high sensitivity and specificity. Researchers had no immune exposure information except CMV serostatus available.

This TCR derives from a woman between 45 and 60 years old in good health and CMV-seropositive. V usage is TRBV18 and J usage is TRBJ2-5, with TRBD1 matching 7 bases. The specimen was PBMCs. CDR3 residues: CASSPGTEQETQYF. The CDR3 nucleotides read TGTGCCAGCTCACCCGGGACAGAGCAAGAGACCCAGTACTTC.